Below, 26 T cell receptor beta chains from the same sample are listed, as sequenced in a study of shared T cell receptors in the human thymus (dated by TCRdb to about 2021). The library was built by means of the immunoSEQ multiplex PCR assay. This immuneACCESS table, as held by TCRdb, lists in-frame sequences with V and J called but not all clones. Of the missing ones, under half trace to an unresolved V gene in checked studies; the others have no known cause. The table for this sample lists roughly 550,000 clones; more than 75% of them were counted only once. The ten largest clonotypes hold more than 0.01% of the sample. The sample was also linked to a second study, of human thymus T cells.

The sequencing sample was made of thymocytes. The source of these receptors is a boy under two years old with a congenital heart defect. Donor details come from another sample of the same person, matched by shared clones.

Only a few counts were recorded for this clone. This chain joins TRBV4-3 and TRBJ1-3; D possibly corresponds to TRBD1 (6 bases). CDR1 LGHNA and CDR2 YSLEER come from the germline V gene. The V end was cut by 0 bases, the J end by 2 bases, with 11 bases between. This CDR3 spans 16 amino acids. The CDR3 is CASSQDPRGPGNTIYF. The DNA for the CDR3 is TGCGCCAGCAGCCAAGATCCCAGGGGACCTGGAAACACCATATATTTT.

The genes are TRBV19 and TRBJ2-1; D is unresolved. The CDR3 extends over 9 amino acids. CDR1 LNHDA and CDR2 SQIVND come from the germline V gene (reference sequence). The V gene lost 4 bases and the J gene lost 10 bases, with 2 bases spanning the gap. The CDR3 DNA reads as TGTGCCAGTAGTACGGAGCAGTTCTTC. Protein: CASSTEQFF. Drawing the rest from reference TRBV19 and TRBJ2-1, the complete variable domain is DGGITQSPKYLFRKEGQNVTLSCEQNLNHDAMYWYRQDPGQGLRLIYYSQIVNDFQKGDIAEGYSVSREKKESFPLTVTSAQKNPTAFYLCASSTEQFFGPGTRLTVL.

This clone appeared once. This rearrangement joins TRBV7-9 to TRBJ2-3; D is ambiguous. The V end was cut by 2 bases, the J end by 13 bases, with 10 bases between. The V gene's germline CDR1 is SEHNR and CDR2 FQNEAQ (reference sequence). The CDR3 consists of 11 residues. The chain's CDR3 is CASSLPEVEYF. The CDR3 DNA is TGTGCCAGCAGCTTACCAGAGGTCGAGTATTTT.

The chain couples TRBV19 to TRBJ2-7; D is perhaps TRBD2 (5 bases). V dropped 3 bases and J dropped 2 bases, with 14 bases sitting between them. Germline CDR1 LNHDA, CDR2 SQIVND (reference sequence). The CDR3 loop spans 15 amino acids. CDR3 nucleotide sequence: TGTGCCAGTAGTATGAGACTAAATGTCGCCTACGAGCAGTACTTC. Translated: CASSMRLNVAYEQYF. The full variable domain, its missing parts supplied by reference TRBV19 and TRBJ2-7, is DGGITQSPKYLFRKEGQNVTLSCEQNLNHDAMYWYRQDPGQGLRLIYYSQIVNDFQKGDIAEGYSVSREKKESFPLTVTSAQKNPTAFYLCASSMRLNVAYEQYFGPGTRLTVT.

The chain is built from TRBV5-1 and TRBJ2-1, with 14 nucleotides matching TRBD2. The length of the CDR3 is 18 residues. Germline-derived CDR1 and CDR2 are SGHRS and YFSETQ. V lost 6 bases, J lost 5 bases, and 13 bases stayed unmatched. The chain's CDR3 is CASTANLGLAGENNEQFF. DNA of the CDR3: TGCGCCAGCACTGCGAACTTGGGACTAGCGGGGGAAAACAATGAGCAGTTCTTC. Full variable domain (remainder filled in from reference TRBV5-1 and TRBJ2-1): KAGVTQTPRYLIKTRGQQVTLSCSPISGHRSVSWYQQTPGQGLQFLFEYFSETQRNKGNFPGRFSGRQFSNSRSEMNVSTLELGDSALYLCASTANLGLAGENNEQFFGPGTRLTVL.

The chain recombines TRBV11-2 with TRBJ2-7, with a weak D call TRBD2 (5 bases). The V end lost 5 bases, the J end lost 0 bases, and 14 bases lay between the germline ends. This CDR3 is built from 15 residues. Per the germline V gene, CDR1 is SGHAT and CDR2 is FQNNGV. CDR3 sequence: CASSPGKPSSYEQYF. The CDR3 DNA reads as TGTGCCAGCAGCCCGGGGAAGCCGAGCTCCTACGAGCAGTACTTC.

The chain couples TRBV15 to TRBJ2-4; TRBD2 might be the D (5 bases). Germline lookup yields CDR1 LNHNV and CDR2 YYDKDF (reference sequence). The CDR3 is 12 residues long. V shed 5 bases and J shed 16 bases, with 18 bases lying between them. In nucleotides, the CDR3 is TGTGCCACCAGCTCAGACCGGGGATCTAGATACTTC. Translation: CATSSDRGSRYF.

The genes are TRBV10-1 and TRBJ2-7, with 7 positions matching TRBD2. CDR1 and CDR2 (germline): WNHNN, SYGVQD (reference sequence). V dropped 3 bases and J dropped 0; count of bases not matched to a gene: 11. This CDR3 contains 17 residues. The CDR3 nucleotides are TGCGCCAGCAGTGAAGGGAATCTAGCGGATAGCTCCTACGAGCAGTACTTC. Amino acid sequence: CASSEGNLADSSYEQYF.

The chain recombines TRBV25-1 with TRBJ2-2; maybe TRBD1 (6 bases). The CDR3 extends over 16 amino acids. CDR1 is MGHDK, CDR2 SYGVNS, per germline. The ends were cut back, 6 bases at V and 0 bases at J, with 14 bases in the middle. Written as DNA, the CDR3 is TGTGCCAGCAGGTCGACAGGACTTGCGAACACCGGGGAGCTGTTTTTT. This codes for CASRSTGLANTGELFF.

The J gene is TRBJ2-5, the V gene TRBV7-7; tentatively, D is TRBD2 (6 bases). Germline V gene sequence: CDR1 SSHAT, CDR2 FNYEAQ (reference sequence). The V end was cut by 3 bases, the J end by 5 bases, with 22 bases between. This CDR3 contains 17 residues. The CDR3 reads CASSFAPPGATGETQYF. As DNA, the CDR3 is TGTGCCAGCAGCTTCGCCCCCCCGGGAGCCACGGGGGAGACCCAGTACTTC. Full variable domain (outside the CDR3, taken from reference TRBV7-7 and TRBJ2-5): GAGVSQSPRYKVTKRGQDVTLRCDPISSHATLYWYQQALGQGPEFLTYFNYEAQPDKSGLPSDRFSAERPEGSISTLTIQRTEQRDSAMYRCASSFAPPGATGETQYFGPGTRLLVL.

The CDR3 coding sequence is TGCGCCAGCACCGCGGGGAATGGGGACTACGAGCAGTACTTC. It is translated as CASTAGNGDYEQYF. The chain combines TRBV5-1 with TRBJ2-7, with D possibly matching TRBD2 (6 bases). Deletions cut 6 bases from V and 3 bases from J, with 16 bases between. The CDR3 consists of 14 residues. The germline gives CDR1 SGHRS, CDR2 YFSETQ.

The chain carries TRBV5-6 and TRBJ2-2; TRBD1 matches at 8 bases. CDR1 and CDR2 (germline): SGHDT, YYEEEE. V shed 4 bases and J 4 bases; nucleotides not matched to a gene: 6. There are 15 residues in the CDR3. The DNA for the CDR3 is TGTGCCAGCAGCGAGGGGACAGGTCCCACCGGGGAGCTGTTTTTT. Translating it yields CASSEGTGPTGELFF. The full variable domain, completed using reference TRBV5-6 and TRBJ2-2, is DAGVTQSPTHLIKTRGQQVTLRCSPKSGHDTVSWYQQALGQGPQFIFQYYEEEERQRGNFPDRFSGHQFPNYSSELNVNALLLGDSALYLCASSEGTGPTGELFFGEGSRLTVL.

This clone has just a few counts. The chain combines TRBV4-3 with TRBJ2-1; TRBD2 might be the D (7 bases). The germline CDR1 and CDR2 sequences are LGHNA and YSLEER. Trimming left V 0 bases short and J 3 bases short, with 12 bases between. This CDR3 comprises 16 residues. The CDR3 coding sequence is TGCGCCAGCAGCCAAGAGGGGGGGGCTTACTACAATGAGCAGTTCTTC. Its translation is CASSQEGGAYYNEQFF.

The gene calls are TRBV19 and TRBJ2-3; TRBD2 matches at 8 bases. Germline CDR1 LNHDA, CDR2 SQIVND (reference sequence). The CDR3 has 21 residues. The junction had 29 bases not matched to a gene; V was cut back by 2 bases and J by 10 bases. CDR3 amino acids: CASSIRLGSKERGRLRSAQYF. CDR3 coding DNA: TGTGCCAGTAGTATACGGTTGGGCAGCAAGGAGCGGGGGCGGTTAAGATCGGCGCAGTATTTT.

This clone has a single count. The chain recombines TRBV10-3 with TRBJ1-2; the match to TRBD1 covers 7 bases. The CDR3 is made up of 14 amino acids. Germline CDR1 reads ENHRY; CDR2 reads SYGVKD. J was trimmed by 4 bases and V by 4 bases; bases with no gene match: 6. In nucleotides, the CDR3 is TGTGCCATCAGTGCCGAACAGGGGTCCTATGGCTACACCTTC. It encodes CAISAEQGSYGYTF.

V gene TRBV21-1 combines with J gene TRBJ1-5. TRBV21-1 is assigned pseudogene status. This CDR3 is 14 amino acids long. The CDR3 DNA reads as TGTGCCAGCGAGCCTGGAGGCGGCAATCAGCCCCAGCATTTT. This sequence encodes CASEPGGGNQPQHF.

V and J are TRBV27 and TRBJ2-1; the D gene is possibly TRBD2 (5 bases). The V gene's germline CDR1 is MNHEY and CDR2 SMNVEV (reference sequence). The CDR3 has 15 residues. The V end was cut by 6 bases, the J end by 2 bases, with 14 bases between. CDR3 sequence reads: CASSPRAVTYNEQFF. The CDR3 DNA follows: TGTGCCAGCAGCCCTAGAGCGGTTACCTACAATGAGCAGTTCTTC.

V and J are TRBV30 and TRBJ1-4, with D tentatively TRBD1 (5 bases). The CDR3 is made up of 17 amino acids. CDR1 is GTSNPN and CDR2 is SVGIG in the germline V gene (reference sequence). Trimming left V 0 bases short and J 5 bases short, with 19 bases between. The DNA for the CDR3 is TGTGCCTGGAGTGTATTCGTCAGGGCTTCCCAAAATGAAAAACTGTTTTTT. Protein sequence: CAWSVFVRASQNEKLFF.

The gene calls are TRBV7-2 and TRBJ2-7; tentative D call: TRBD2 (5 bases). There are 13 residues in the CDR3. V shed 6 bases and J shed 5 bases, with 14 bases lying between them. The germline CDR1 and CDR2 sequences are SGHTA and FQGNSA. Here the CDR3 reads CASSSRTGNEQYF. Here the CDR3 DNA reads TGTGCCAGCAGTTCACGGACTGGGAACGAGCAGTACTTC.

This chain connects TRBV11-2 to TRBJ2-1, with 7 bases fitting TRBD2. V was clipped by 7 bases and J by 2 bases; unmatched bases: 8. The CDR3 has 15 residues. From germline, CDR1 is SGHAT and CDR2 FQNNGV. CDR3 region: CASTTGGEAYNEQFF. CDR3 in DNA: TGTGCCAGCACCACTGGGGGGGAGGCCTACAATGAGCAGTTCTTC.

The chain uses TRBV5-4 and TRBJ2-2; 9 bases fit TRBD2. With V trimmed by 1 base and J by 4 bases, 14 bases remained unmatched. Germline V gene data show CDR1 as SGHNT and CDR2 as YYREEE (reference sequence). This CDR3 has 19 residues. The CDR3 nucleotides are TGTGCCAGCAGCTTGATTTGGGATGAGAGGCGGGAGGGCACCGGGGAGCTGTTTTTT. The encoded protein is CASSLIWDERREGTGELFF. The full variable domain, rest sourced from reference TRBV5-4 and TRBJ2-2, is ETGVTQSPTHLIKTRGQQVTLRCSSQSGHNTVSWYQQALGQGPQFIFQYYREEENGRGNFPPRFSGLQFPNYSSELNVNALELDDSALYLCASSLIWDERREGTGELFFGEGSRLTVL.

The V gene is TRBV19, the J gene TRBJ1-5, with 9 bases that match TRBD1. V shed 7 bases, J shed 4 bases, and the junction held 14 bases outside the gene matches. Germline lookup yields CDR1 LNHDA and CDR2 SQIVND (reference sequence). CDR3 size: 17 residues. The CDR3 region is CASKGTGGQGQNQPQHF. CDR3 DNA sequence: TGTGCCAGTAAGGGGACCGGGGGACAGGGTCAGAATCAGCCCCAGCATTTT.

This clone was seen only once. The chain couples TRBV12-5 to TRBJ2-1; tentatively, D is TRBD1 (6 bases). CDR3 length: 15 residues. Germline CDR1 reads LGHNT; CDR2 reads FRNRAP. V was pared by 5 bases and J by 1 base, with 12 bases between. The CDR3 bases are TGTGCTAGTGGTCTCTACAGGGAATCCTACAATGAGCAGTTCTTC. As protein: CASGLYRESYNEQFF. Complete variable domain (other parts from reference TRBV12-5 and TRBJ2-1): DARVTQTPRHKVTEMGQEVTMRCQPILGHNTVFWYRQTMMQGLELLAYFRNRAPLDDSGMPKDRFSAEMPDATLATLKIQPSEPRDSAVYFCASGLYRESYNEQFFGPGTRLTVL.

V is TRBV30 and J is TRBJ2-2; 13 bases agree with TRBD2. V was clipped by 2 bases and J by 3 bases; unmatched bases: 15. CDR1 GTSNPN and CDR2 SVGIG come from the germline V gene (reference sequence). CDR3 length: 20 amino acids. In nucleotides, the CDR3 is TGTGCCTGGAGTCCCCGAATTACTAGCGGGAGGGCCGGGGACACCGGGGAGCTGTTTTTT. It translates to CAWSPRITSGRAGDTGELFF.

This CDR3 is CASSFLAGRRPDNEQFF. CDR3 nucleotides: TGTGCCAGCAGCTTTCTAGCGGGCCGGAGGCCAGACAATGAGCAGTTCTTC. The chain couples TRBV7-6 to TRBJ2-1; 8 positions agree with TRBD2. The CDR3 loop spans 17 amino acids. The V gene's germline CDR1 is SGHVS and CDR2 FNYEAQ. V lost 3 bases and J lost 5; bases outside the gene matches: 12.

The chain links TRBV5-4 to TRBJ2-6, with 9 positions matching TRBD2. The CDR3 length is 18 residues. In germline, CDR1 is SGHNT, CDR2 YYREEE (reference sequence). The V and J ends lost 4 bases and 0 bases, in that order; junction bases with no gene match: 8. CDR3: CASSLSRGGFSGANVLTF. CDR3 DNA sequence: TGTGCCAGCAGCCTGTCGCGGGGGGGCTTCTCTGGGGCCAACGTCCTGACTTTC.